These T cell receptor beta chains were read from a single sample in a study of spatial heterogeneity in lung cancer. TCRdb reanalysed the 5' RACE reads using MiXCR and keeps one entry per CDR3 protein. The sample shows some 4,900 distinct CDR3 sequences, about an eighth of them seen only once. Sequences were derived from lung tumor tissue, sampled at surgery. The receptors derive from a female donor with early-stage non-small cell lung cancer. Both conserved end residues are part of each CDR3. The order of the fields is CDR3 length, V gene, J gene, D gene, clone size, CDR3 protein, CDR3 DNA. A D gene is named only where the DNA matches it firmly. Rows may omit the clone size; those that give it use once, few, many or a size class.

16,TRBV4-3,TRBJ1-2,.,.,CASSQEDDTDAYGYTF,TGCGCCAGCAGCCAAGAGGATGACACCGACGCCTATGGCTACACCTTC
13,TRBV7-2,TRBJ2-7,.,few,CASSFNVAYEQYF,TGTGCCAGCAGCTTTAATGTCGCCTACGAGCAGTACTTC
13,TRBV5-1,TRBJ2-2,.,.,CASSLEGAGELFF,TGCGCCAGCAGCTTGGAGGGAGCCGGGGAGCTGTTTTTT
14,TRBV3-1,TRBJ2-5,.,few,CASSQGTAQETQYF,TGTGCCAGCAGCCAAGGGACAGCCCAAGAGACCCAGTACTTC
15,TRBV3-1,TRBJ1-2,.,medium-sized,CASSPGPRTNNGYTF,TGTGCCAGCAGCCCTGGACCAAGAACAAACAATGGCTACACCTTC
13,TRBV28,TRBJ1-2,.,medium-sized,CASSLRPVLGYTF,TGTGCCAGCAGCCTTCGGCCCGTGCTCGGCTACACCTTC
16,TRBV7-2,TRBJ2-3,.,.,CVSSWTAGSYTDTQYF,TGTGTCAGCAGCTGGACAGCGGGGAGTTACACAGATACGCAGTATTTT
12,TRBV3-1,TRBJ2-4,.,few,CASSQERNIQYF,TGTGCCAGCAGCCAAGAACGAAACATTCAGTACTTC
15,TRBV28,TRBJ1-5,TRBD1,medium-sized,CASSFPGQGGQPQHF,TGTGCCAGCAGCTTCCCGGGACAGGGGGGACAGCCCCAGCATTTT
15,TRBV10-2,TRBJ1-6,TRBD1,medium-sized,CASSEGGQDNSPLHF,TGCGCCAGCAGTGAGGGGGGACAGGATAATTCACCCCTCCACTTT
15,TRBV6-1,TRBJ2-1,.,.,CASRRSSGYYNEQFF,TGTGCCAGCAGGAGGAGTAGCGGATACTACAATGAGCAGTTCTTC
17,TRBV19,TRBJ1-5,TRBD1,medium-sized,CASSAGTSGTGKQPQHF,TGTGCCAGTAGTGCAGGTACCTCCGGGACAGGGAAACAGCCCCAGCATTTT
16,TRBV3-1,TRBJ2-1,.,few,CASSLRGSGLSDEQFF,TGTGCCAGCAGCCTTAGGGGTTCCGGACTTAGCGATGAGCAGTTCTTC
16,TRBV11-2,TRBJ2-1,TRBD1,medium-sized,CASSQQGVPIYNEQFF,TGTGCCAGCAGTCAACAGGGGGTACCAATCTACAATGAGCAGTTCTTC
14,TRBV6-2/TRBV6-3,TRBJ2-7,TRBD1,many,CASIHRGKGYEQYF,TGTGCCAGCATCCACAGGGGAAAGGGCTACGAGCAGTACTTC
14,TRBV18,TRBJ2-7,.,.,CASSPLRETYEQYF,TGTGCCAGCTCACCACTAAGGGAAACCTACGAGCAGTACTTC
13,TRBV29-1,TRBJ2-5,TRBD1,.,CSVARDRGETQYF,TGCAGCGTGGCACGGGACAGGGGAGAGACCCAGTACTTC
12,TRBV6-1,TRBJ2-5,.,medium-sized,CASSESLQTQYF,TGTGCCAGCAGTGAAAGTCTGCAGACCCAGTACTTC
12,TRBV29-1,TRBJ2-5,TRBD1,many,CSVGQGYETQYF,TGCAGCGTTGGACAGGGGTATGAGACCCAGTACTTC
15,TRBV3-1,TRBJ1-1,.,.,CASTQLWGRNTEAFF,TGTGCCAGCACCCAACTCTGGGGGAGGAACACTGAAGCTTTCTTT
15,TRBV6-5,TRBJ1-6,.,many,CASSKTVMLNSPLHF,TGTGCCAGCAGTAAGACAGTTATGCTCAATTCACCCCTCCACTTT
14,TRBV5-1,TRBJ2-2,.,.,CASRLQLNTGELFF,TGCGCCAGCCGTCTCCAATTGAACACCGGGGAGCTGTTTTTT
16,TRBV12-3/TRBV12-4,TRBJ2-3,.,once,CASSLGSSPPADTQYF,TGTGCCAGCAGTTTGGGTTCCTCTCCCCCCGCAGATACGCAGTATTTT
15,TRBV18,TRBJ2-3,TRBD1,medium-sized,CASSPAGQGTDTQYF,TGTGCCAGCTCACCAGCCGGACAGGGGACAGATACGCAGTATTTT
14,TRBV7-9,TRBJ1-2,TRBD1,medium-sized,CAILAPTGFGGYTF,TGTGCCATTCTGGCCCCGACAGGGTTCGGTGGCTACACCTTC
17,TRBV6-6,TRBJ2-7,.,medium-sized,CASRSRTESVVGYEQYF,TGTGCCAGCAGATCGAGGACGGAGTCCGTTGTTGGGTACGAGCAGTACTTC
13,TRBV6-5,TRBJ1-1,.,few,CASSYETTTEAFF,TGTGCCAGCAGTTACGAGACAACCACTGAAGCTTTCTTT
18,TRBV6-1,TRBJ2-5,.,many,CASSEENRSLAGLETQYF,TGTGCCAGCAGTGAAGAGAATAGGAGCCTCGCGGGTCTGGAGACCCAGTACTTC
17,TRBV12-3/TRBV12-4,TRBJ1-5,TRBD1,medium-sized,CASSLASYRGSNQPQHF,TGTGCCAGCAGTTTAGCTAGTTACAGGGGTAGCAATCAGCCCCAGCATTTT
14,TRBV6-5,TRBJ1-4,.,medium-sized,CASSVGPLNEKLFF,TGTGCCAGCAGCGTCGGGCCTTTAAATGAAAAACTGTTTTTT
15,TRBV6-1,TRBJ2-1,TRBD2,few,CASSEGLADYNEQFF,TGTGCCAGCAGTGAAGGACTAGCGGACTACAATGAGCAGTTCTTC
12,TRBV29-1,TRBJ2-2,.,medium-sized,CSVSWGTGELFF,TGCAGCGTCTCATGGGGAACCGGGGAGCTGTTTTTT
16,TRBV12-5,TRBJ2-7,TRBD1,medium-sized,CASGWTNQGAFYEQYF,TGTGCTAGTGGTTGGACGAACCAGGGGGCATTCTACGAGCAGTACTTC
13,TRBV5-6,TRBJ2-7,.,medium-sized,CASSLGTDYEQYF,TGTGCCAGCAGCTTGGGGACAGACTACGAGCAGTACTTC
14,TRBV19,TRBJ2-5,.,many,CASSSSIRGETQYF,TGTGCCAGTTCCTCCTCAATTAGGGGGGAGACCCAGTACTTC
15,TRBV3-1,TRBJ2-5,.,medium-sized,CASSQGSGAGETQYF,TGTGCCAGCAGCCAAGGCTCGGGGGCTGGAGAGACCCAGTACTTC
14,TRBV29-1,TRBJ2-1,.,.,CSVPSSGLYNEQFF,TGCAGCGTTCCCTCCAGCGGGCTTTACAATGAGCAGTTCTTC
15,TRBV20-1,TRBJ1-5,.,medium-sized,CSARDGGRSNQPQHF,TGCAGTGCTAGAGACGGGGGTAGGAGCAATCAGCCCCAGCATTTT
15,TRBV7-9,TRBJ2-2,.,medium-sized,CASSRGASNTGELFF,TGTGCCAGCAGCCGCGGGGCATCGAACACCGGGGAGCTGTTTTTT
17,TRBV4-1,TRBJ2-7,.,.,CASSQEISILGAYEQYF,TGCGCCAGCAGCCAAGAGATATCAATATTAGGGGCCTACGAGCAGTACTTC
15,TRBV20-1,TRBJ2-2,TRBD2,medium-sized,CSARPSGTSAGELFF,TGCAGTGCTAGACCCTCCGGGACTAGTGCCGGGGAGCTGTTTTTT
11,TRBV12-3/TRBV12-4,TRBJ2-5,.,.,CASSLRGTQYF,TGTGCCAGCAGTTTAAGGGGTACCCAGTACTTC
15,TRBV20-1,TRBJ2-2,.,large,CSARGANRGTGELFF,TGCAGTGCTAGAGGGGCGAACCGAGGGACCGGGGAGCTGTTTTTT
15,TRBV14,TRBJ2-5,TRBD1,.,CASSQVWDRQETQYF,TGTGCCAGCAGCCAAGTTTGGGACAGACAAGAGACCCAGTACTTC
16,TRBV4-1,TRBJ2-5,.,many,CASSPAGGANQETQYF,TGCGCCAGCAGCCCGGCCGGGGGAGCCAACCAAGAGACCCAGTACTTC
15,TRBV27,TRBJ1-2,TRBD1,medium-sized,CASSLTGQGAKGYTF,TGTGCCAGCAGTCTCACAGGACAGGGGGCGAAAGGCTACACCTTC
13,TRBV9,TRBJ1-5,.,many,CASSVGSGQPQHF,TGTGCCAGCAGCGTAGGGTCGGGCCAGCCCCAGCATTTT
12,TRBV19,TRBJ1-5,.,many,CASSPRDQPQHF,TGTGCCAGTAGTCCTAGAGATCAGCCCCAGCATTTT
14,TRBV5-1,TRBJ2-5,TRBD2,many,CASSPLAGAETQYF,TGCGCCAGCAGCCCGCTAGCGGGGGCAGAGACCCAGTACTTC
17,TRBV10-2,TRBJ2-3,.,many,CASRNPLKAGYTDTQYF,TGCGCCAGCAGGAATCCACTAAAAGCGGGCTACACAGATACGCAGTATTTT
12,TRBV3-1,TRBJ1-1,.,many,CASSQVQGGAFF,TGTGCCAGCAGCCAAGTTCAGGGAGGAGCTTTCTTT
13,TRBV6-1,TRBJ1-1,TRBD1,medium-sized,CASSDRQGTEAFF,TGTGCCAGCAGTGACCGACAGGGCACTGAAGCTTTCTTT
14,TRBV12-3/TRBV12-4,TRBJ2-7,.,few,CASSPKGLHYEQYF,TGTGCCAGCAGTCCCAAGGGACTCCACTACGAGCAGTACTTC
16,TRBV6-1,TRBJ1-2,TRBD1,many,CASSGQGASANYGYTF,TGTGCCAGCAGTGGACAGGGGGCTTCGGCTAACTATGGCTACACCTTC
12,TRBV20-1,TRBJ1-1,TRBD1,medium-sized,CSAITTGGLAFF,TGCAGTGCTATCACGACAGGGGGCTTAGCTTTCTTT
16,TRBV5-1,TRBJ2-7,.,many,CASSPLASGSSYEQYF,TGCGCCAGCAGCCCACTAGCTTCAGGATCCAGTTACGAGCAGTACTTC
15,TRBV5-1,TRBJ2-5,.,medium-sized,CASSTILGLWETQYF,TGCGCCAGCAGCACCATCCTGGGGCTGTGGGAGACCCAGTACTTC
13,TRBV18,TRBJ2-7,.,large,CASSPRGLEEQYF,TGTGCCAGCTCACCGCGGGGACTGGAGGAGCAGTACTTC
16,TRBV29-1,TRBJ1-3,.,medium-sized,CSVEEDGVSSGNTIYF,TGCAGCGTTGAGGAGGACGGAGTGAGCTCTGGAAACACCATATATTTT
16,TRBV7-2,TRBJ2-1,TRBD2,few,CASSLYSGASYNEQFF,TGTGCCAGCAGCCTTTATAGCGGGGCCTCCTACAATGAGCAGTTCTTC